This T cell receptor beta chain is drawn from a study of blood T cell repertoires in COVID-19. Study overall: COVID-19 samples from acute and convalescent phases originated in the United States, Italy and Spain. Sample material is recorded as cDNA or gDNA derived from T cells, B-cell-depleted T cells, or PBMCs.

In the authors' workflow: From reference gene primer amplification, estimates of nucleated cell counts were derived. This table comes from immunoSEQ multiplex PCR, and its TCRdb copy is limited to in-frame clones, with some not included. V, J and clone size reflect that table, while D and trimming were determined from the DNA. The repertoire consists of roughly 200,000 clones, with 80% to 90% occurring once and the leading ten covering over 9.5%. This clone was seen a single time. The germline V and J ends were trimmed by 5 bases and 1 base, with 14 bases remaining between them. The CDR3 sequence is 14 residues long. The germline V gene has CDR1 SQVTM and CDR2 ANQGSEA.

Sequencing input: peripheral blood. The chain is built from TRBV29-1 and TRBJ1-1; TRBD1 might be the D (6 bases). This TCR was recovered from a woman of 80 years or more with COVID-19, enrolled during active disease. In DNA form, the CDR3 reads TGCAGCGTTAGTCTGGGGGGGCAGAACACTGAAGCTTTCTTT. Protein product: CSVSLGGQNTEAFF.